Listed below are T cell receptor beta chains from one sample, sequenced in a study of blood T cell repertoires in COVID-19. The data were produced by immunoSEQ multiplex PCR, yet TCRdb's version contains in-frame clones alone and is incomplete. This table holds roughly 160,000 clones, approximately 86% found once. Sequencing was carried out using peripheral blood. These receptor sequences come from a man aged 55-75 years with acute or convalescent COVID-19. Both conserved end residues are part of each CDR3. D genes are given only for firm matches. Clone size is stated in some rows and not others, as once, few, many or a class when expanded.

d_call cdr3_length j_call v_call clone_size cdr3_aa cdr3_nt
. 17 TRBJ1-1 TRBV18 . CASSPQRIGARSTEAFF TGTGCCAGCTCACCCCAACGGATTGGGGCGAGGAGCACTGAAGCTTTCTTT
. 14 TRBJ1-5 TRBV28 . CASSWNGGRQPQHF TGTGCCAGCAGTTGGAATGGGGGGAGACAGCCCCAGCATTTT
. 16 TRBJ1-2 TRBV2 . CASSMRLRGQNYGYTF TGTGCCAGCAGTATGAGACTTAGGGGCCAAAACTATGGCTACACCTTC
. 12 TRBJ2-7 TRBV12-3/TRBV12-4 once CASSFDGDEQYF TGTGCCAGCAGTTTCGACGGGGACGAGCAGTACTTC
. 16 TRBJ1-5 TRBV4-1 . CASSSSGTGRNQPQHF TGCGCCAGCAGCTCAAGTGGTACAGGGCGGAATCAGCCCCAGCATTTT
TRBD1 14 TRBJ1-6 TRBV9 . CASSSWTGPNPLHF TGTGCCAGCAGCTCTTGGACAGGACCGAACCCCCTCCACTTT
. 12 TRBJ2-1 TRBV7-2 . CASSLLTREQFF TGTGCCAGCAGCTTACTTACGCGGGAGCAGTTCTTC
TRBD1 19 TRBJ1-2 TRBV28 . CASSFPGQGFGHPLYGYTF TGTGCCAGCAGTTTCCCGGGACAGGGGTTCGGCCATCCTCTCTATGGCTACACCTTC
TRBD1 15 TRBJ1-3 TRBV6-6 . CASSHRGDSGNTIYF TGTGCCAGCAGTCACAGGGGGGACTCTGGAAACACCATATATTTT
TRBD2 16 TRBJ2-7 TRBV7-2 . CASSSGSGGRGSEQYF TGTGCCAGCAGCTCCGGAAGCGGCGGGAGGGGATCCGAGCAGTACTTC
. 14 TRBJ1-1 TRBV29-1 . CSVEGRAVNTEAFF TGCAGCGTTGAAGGGAGGGCAGTAAACACTGAAGCTTTCTTT
. 11 TRBJ2-5 TRBV11-1 . CASSFEETQYF TGTGCCAGCAGCTTCGAAGAGACCCAGTACTTC
. 16 TRBJ1-1 TRBV18 . CASSPTSDWSGTEAFF TGTGCCAGCTCACCAACTTCAGACTGGAGTGGGACTGAAGCTTTCTTT
. 17 TRBJ1-1 TRBV11-2 . CASSSRYGQGGGTEAFF TGTGCCAGCAGCTCCCGGTACGGGCAGGGAGGAGGCACTGAAGCTTTCTTT
. 15 TRBJ2-1 TRBV7-7 . CASSLLGGPINEQFF TGTGCCAGCAGCTTACTCGGGGGTCCAATCAATGAGCAGTTCTTC